The entry below gives a single TCR beta chain sequence along with its context. What it binds is unknown. These data belong to a study of T-cell memory formation after mild COVID-19. Study summary: Across donors, TCR clusters were largely donor specific.

One entry per CDR3 protein, called by TCRdb with MiXCR from the 5' RACE reads. The sample carries about 210,000 distinct CDR3 sequences, about 27% recorded once. CDR3 length: 13 residues. Trimming took 6 bases from V and 4 from J, leaving 13 bases between them. General study points: Second-wave clones reaching peak frequency on day 37 lacked confirmed SARS-CoV-2 specificity.

The sequencing sample was made of PBMCs or a T cell subset sorted from them (not recorded which). The chain couples TRBV12-3 or TRBV12-4 to TRBJ2-7; tentative D call: TRBD1 (6 bases). The receptor was isolated from an adult woman who had mild COVID-19 (a few samples of this study predate the infection). Cell type and time point are not known. CDR3 in amino acids: CASSRTAYYEQYF. The CDR3 coding sequence is TGTGCCAGCAGCCGGACAGCCTATTACGAGCAGTACTTC.